These T cell receptor beta chains were read from a single sample in a study of blood T cell repertoires in COVID-19. Produced via immunoSEQ multiplex PCR; TCRdb's table is partial and in-frame only. The sample consists of roughly 21,000 clones, 80% to 90% of them appearing once. Sample: peripheral blood. Receptors originate from a human donor in a cohort sampled during active COVID-19. CDR3s include the opening cysteine and the closing phenylalanine or tryptophan. Fields, in order: CDR3 DNA, CDR3 protein, J gene, D gene, V gene, clone size. A D gene is named only where the DNA matches it firmly. Expanded clones are given a class, and other clones once, few, many or no size at all.

TGTGCCAGCAGCCAAGACGGCGGGTCAGTTGAGCAGTTCTTC	CASSQDGGSVEQFF	TRBJ2-1	.	TRBV4-2	.
TGTGCCAGTAGTGCGGGGACGGGGGGAGACTATGGCTACACCTTC	CASSAGTGGDYGYTF	TRBJ1-2	.	TRBV19	.
TGTGCCAGCAGTGAACACGGTCTTAGCACCGGGGAGCTGTTTTTT	CASSEHGLSTGELFF	TRBJ2-2	.	TRBV6-1	.
TGTGCCAGCAGCCTATCGACAGGCCGGGGTCCAGGAAACACCATATATTTT	CASSLSTGRGPGNTIYF	TRBJ1-3	.	TRBV3-1/TRBV3-2	.
TGCGCCAGCAGCCTTGGGACACGCAGTAGCAATCAGCCCCAGCATTTT	CASSLGTRSSNQPQHF	TRBJ1-5	.	TRBV5-1	.
TGCGCCAGCAGCTTGGAGCGGGGGCGCCTAGATGGGGAGCTGTTTTTT	CASSLERGRLDGELFF	TRBJ2-2	TRBD2	TRBV5-1	.
TGTGCCAGCAGCCAAGAAGACAGACCGCTCGGCTACACCTTC	CASSQEDRPLGYTF	TRBJ1-2	.	TRBV3-1/TRBV3-2	.
TGTGCCAGCAGCTTGAACGGGGGGAAAGGCGAGACCCAGTACTTC	CASSLNGGKGETQYF	TRBJ2-5	TRBD2	TRBV5-5	.
TGTGCCAGCAACCGAAAGGGGAAGTACGAGCAGTACTTC	CASNRKGKYEQYF	TRBJ2-7	.	TRBV5-4	.
TGCAGTGCTGGTGACAGGGGGAGAACTAATGAAAAACTGTTTTTT	CSAGDRGRTNEKLFF	TRBJ1-4	TRBD1	TRBV20-1	.
TGTGCCAGCAGCCAAGAACTCACAGATACGCAGTATTTT	CASSQELTDTQYF	TRBJ2-3	.	TRBV14	once
TGTGCCAGCAGCCGGACACCCAGATCCGGGGAGCTGTTTTTT	CASSRTPRSGELFF	TRBJ2-2	.	TRBV7-2	.
TGCAGCGTTGGAGTAGAGAGGGCGCGGTACTTC	CSVGVERARYF	TRBJ2-7	.	TRBV29-1	.
TGTGCCAGCAGCCTCGGACAGGCTGCAACTAATGAAAAACTGTTTTTT	CASSLGQAATNEKLFF	TRBJ1-4	TRBD1	TRBV6-2/TRBV6-3	.
TGTGCCAGCAGCTTACGGAGAAGAGAGACCCAGTACTTC	CASSLRRRETQYF	TRBJ2-5	.	TRBV11-2	.
TGCGCCAGCAGCCGAGGGACAGGGAGGAATTCACCCCTCCACTTT	CASSRGTGRNSPLHF	TRBJ1-6	TRBD1	TRBV5-1	.
TGTGCCAGCAGCCAAGGTTCCGGGAGCAATCAGCCCCAGCATTTT	CASSQGSGSNQPQHF	TRBJ1-5	.	TRBV3-1/TRBV3-2	.
TGCGCCAGCAGCTTGTCGGGGGGTAATGAAAAACTGTTTTTT	CASSLSGGNEKLFF	TRBJ1-4	.	TRBV5-1	.
TGTGCCAGCAGTTCGGACAGGATCAATCAGCCCCAGCATTTT	CASSSDRINQPQHF	TRBJ1-5	TRBD1	TRBV6-5	.